The 27 T cell receptor beta chains presented below share a single source sample, sequenced in a study of blood T cells in healthy people across ages. Next came a second PCR, run for roughly 6 to 11 cycles, which used a sample-barcoded 5' primer along with a J-beta primer mix. Via MiXCR, TCRdb re-called the 5' RACE reads, giving one row per CDR3 protein. The table lists some 880,000 distinct CDR3 sequences, approximately 35% of them singletons. The sample taken for sequencing was blood. The receptors derive from a man between 18 and 29 years old in good health.

The V call is TRBV10-3, the J call TRBJ2-7, with 8 bases fitting TRBD2. Germline values: CDR1 ENHRY, CDR2 SYGVKD. This CDR3 has 15 residues. V dropped 8 bases and J dropped 7; count of bases not matched to a gene: 16. The CDR3 bases are TGTGCCATCCAGGCGGGGACTAGGCTAGACAATGAGCAGTACTTC. Amino acid sequence: CAIQAGTRLDNEQYF.

This clonotype has a count of ten or more. CDR3 DNA sequence: TGTGCCAGCAGCTTATCGGTCGGAGTCTACGAGCAGTACTTC. Translated, it gives CASSLSVGVYEQYF. This chain links TRBV7-2 with TRBJ2-7; D unresolved. Per the germline V gene, CDR1 is SGHTA and CDR2 is FQGNSA. The CDR3 totals 14 residues. V dropped 2 bases and J dropped 3 bases, with 11 bases sitting between them.

With respect to this clonotype: A much larger clone sits a single nucleotide away, making a read error possible. The genes are TRBV3-1 and TRBJ2-7; 9 bases are shared with TRBD1. Trimming cost V 3 bases and J 7 bases; bases outside gene matches: 7. The CDR3 totals 14 residues. Germline CDR1 reads LGHDT; CDR2 reads YNNKEL (reference sequence). CDR3 protein: CASSQGQGYNEQYF. The CDR3 nucleotides read TGTGCCAGCAGCCAGGGACAGGGCTACAATGAGCAGTACTTC.

This clonotype was detected only a few times. The CDR3 sequence is CASSLGPGLVGADVEYF. For the CDR3, the DNA is TGTGCCAGCAGTTTAGGCCCGGGACTAGTGGGAGCAGATGTGGAGTATTTT. V is TRBV12-3 or TRBV12-4 and J is TRBJ2-3, with 8 bases aligning to TRBD2. CDR3 size: 17 residues. Trimming took 1 base from V and 13 from J; bases not matched to a gene: 19.

This chain links TRBV12-3 or TRBV12-4 with TRBJ1-2; 9 bases align to TRBD1. The CDR3 totals 14 residues. V was clipped by 6 bases and J by 6 bases; unmatched bases: 8. This CDR3 reads CASRRGQGSDGYTF. The CDR3 DNA follows: TGTGCCAGCAGGAGGGGACAGGGAAGTGATGGCTACACCTTC.

This clonotype appeared a single time. The rearrangement links TRBV28 to TRBJ2-7; D unclear. Trimming left V 6 bases short and J 3 bases short, with 27 bases between. Germline loops: CDR1 MDHEN, CDR2 SYDVKM. The CDR3 has 18 amino acids. The CDR3 protein is CASRPPDLIFGPIYEQYF. The CDR3, as DNA: TGTGCCAGCAGACCTCCGGATCTAATTTTTGGTCCTATCTACGAGCAGTACTTC. Variable domain in full (rest from reference TRBV28 and TRBJ2-7): DVKVTQSSRYLVKRTGEKVFLECVQDMDHENMFWYRQDPGLGLRLIYFSYDVKMKEKGDIPEGYSVSREKKERFSLILESASTNQTSMYLCASRPPDLIFGPIYEQYFGPGTRLTVT.

This clonotype showed up just once. The chain uses TRBV10-3 and TRBJ1-1; D gene unclear. This CDR3 is 12 amino acids long. V was clipped by 0 bases and J by 7 bases, with 6 bases between them. Per germline, CDR1 ENHRY and CDR2 SYGVKD. This chain's CDR3 is CAISESQNEAFF. Written as DNA, the CDR3 is TGTGCCATCAGTGAGTCTCAGAATGAAGCTTTCTTT.

A remark on this clonotype: Its ends do not fully match the called genes, so a read error is possible. The J gene is TRBJ1-1, the V gene TRBV4-3; D remains unclear. The CDR3 is 11 amino acids. CDR1 and CDR2 from the germline V gene are LGHNA and YSLEER. This CDR3 reads CANSQGNQAFF. The CDR3 nucleotides read TGCGCCAACAGCCAAGGGAACCAAGCTTTCTTT.

The V and J genes are TRBV29-1 and TRBJ1-2, with TRBD1 as a possible D gene (6 bases). Per germline, CDR1 SQVTM and CDR2 ANQGSEA. The V gene lost 6 bases and the J gene lost 6 bases, with 17 bases spanning the gap. The CDR3 length is 13 residues. CDR3 in amino acids: CSVGEGGRHGYTF. In DNA form, the CDR3 reads TGCAGCGTGGGAGAAGGGGGGCGGCATGGCTACACCTTC.

This clonotype was counted at least ten times. V gene TRBV20-1 combines with J gene TRBJ2-5; 7 bases are shared with TRBD1. The germline gives CDR1 DFQATT, CDR2 SNEGSKA (reference sequence). CDR3 length: 15 amino acids. Trimming cost V 4 bases and J 3 bases; bases outside gene matches: 11. CDR3 DNA sequence: TGCAGTGCTAATCCGACAGGGCGCCTCAAAGAGACCCAGTACTTC. The encoded protein is CSANPTGRLKETQYF.

The rearrangement joins TRBV6-1 to TRBJ1-1, with 7 positions matching TRBD1. The V segment lost 8 bases and the J segment 3 bases; nucleotides outside the gene matches: 3. Germline-derived CDR1 and CDR2 are MNHNS and SASEGT. There are 12 residues in the CDR3. CDR3 coding DNA: TGTGCCAGCGAGGGGGCGTACACTGAAGCTTTCTTT. Its protein product is CASEGAYTEAFF.

The sample holds many counts of this clonotype. V usage is TRBV27 and J usage is TRBJ1-6; D gene unclear. V shed 1 base and J shed 2 bases, with 18 bases lying between them. The CDR3 runs to 19 residues. CDR1 is MNHEY and CDR2 is SMNVEV in the germline V gene (reference sequence). Written as DNA, the CDR3 is TGTGCCAGCAGTTTATGGGCTCCTGGACTAGGGACCTATAATTCACCCCTCCACTTT. Amino acid sequence: CASSLWAPGLGTYNSPLHF.

This clonotype came up a few times. This sequence joins TRBV9 and TRBJ2-7; tentatively, D is TRBD2 (6 bases). The CDR3 has 14 residues. Trimming stripped 0 bases from V and 3 bases from J, with 10 bases between. Looked up from germline, CDR1 is SGDLS and CDR2 is YYNGEE. The CDR3 loop is CASSVDPGDYEQYF. The CDR3 DNA follows: TGTGCCAGCAGCGTAGACCCGGGAGACTACGAGCAGTACTTC.

The rearrangement uses TRBV20-1 and TRBJ2-3; unclear D gene. The CDR3 has 14 residues. Germline V gene sequence: CDR1 DFQATT, CDR2 SNEGSKA (reference sequence). V was clipped by 5 bases and J by 0 bases, with 12 bases between them. The CDR3 DNA reads as TGCAGTGCTGCTCAGACATCTAGCACAGATACGCAGTATTTT. Protein: CSAAQTSSTDTQYF.

The J gene is TRBJ1-5, the V gene TRBV10-2, with TRBD1 as a possible D gene (6 bases). V shed 6 bases and J shed 3 bases, with 21 bases lying between them. Germline CDR1 is WSHSY and CDR2 is SAAADI. The CDR3 consists of 17 residues. The chain's CDR3 is CASSLRPGTRDNQPQHF. In DNA form, the CDR3 reads TGCGCCAGCAGCCTACGTCCCGGGACAAGGGACAATCAGCCCCAGCATTTT.

This clonotype was observed a handful of times. A read error may explain this, as a much larger clone is one base away. The chain carries TRBV12-3 or TRBV12-4 and TRBJ2-1; perhaps TRBD2 as D (5 bases). V was pared by 3 bases and J by 10 bases, with 10 bases between. The CDR3 consists of 12 residues. CDR3: CASSLAGEEQFF. The CDR3 nucleotides are TGTGCCAGCAGTTTGGCTGGGGAGGAGCAGTTCTTC.

The V and J genes are TRBV20-1 and TRBJ2-7; D remains ambiguous. Between the trimmed V and J ends, which lost 2 bases and 5 bases, there was a span of 16 bases. Germline CDR1 reads DFQATT; CDR2 reads SNEGSKA (reference sequence). The CDR3 runs to 14 residues. CDR3 protein: CSARPPGLKHEQYF. CDR3 DNA sequence: TGCAGTGCTAGACCCCCCGGGTTGAAGCACGAGCAGTACTTC.

The genes are TRBV27 and TRBJ1-2; 9 bases agree with TRBD1. Unmatched junction bases numbered 8, after V lost 5 bases and J lost 7 bases. This CDR3 is 14 amino acids long. CDR1 MNHEY and CDR2 SMNVEV come from the germline V gene (reference sequence). The CDR3 DNA sequence: TGTGCCAGCAGTCGAACAGGGGGCCTGGGTGGCTACACCTTC. Translated: CASSRTGGLGGYTF.

The rearrangement joins TRBV2 to TRBJ2-1, with a tentative D call TRBD1 (7 bases). The germline CDR1 and CDR2 sequences are SNHLY and FYNNEI. The CDR3 is made up of 20 amino acids. V lost 7 bases and J lost 7, with 35 bases in between. CDR3 in DNA: TGTGCCAGCATCAAAGGGGGCGTCCTTGCGCCGGGACTTGACAGGAATGAGCAGTTCTTC. Translated: CASIKGGVLAPGLDRNEQFF.

The gene calls are TRBV11-2 and TRBJ1-2; 9 positions match TRBD1. Losses at the gene ends were 5 bases for V and 10 bases for J; bases not matched to a gene: 8. Germline values: CDR1 SGHAT, CDR2 FQNNGV. This CDR3 region has 13 residues. The CDR3 loop reads CASSHGQGSDYTF. The CDR3 DNA is TGTGCCAGCAGCCACGGACAGGGGAGTGACTACACCTTC.

The chain employs TRBV4-3 and TRBJ2-7, with D perhaps given as TRBD1 or TRBD2 (5 bases each). The ends were cut back, 0 bases at V and 7 bases at J, with 16 bases in the middle. There are 15 residues in the CDR3. Germline-derived CDR1 and CDR2 are LGHNA and YSLEER. The CDR3 loop is CASSQEMGPGNEQYF. The DNA of the CDR3 is TGCGCCAGCAGCCAAGAAATGGGGCCCGGGAATGAGCAGTACTTC.

Concerning this clonotype: A much larger clonotype is one base distant, so this may be a read error. The chain employs TRBV10-3 and TRBJ2-7; unclear D gene. The V end lost 10 bases, the J end lost 1 base, and 11 bases lay between the germline ends. Germline CDR1 reads ENHRY; CDR2 reads SYGVKD. This CDR3 comprises 12 residues. The CDR3 region is CATAAPSYEQYF. The DNA of the CDR3 is TGTGCCACCGCAGCCCCGTCCTACGAGCAGTACTTC.

The chain joins TRBV6-5 to TRBJ1-5; D unresolved. CDR3 length equals 15 residues. The germline gives CDR1 MNHEY, CDR2 SVGAGI. The germline V and J ends were trimmed by 6 bases and 0 bases, with 12 bases remaining between them. CDR3 region: CASRPDGHSNQPQHF. The CDR3 DNA reads TGTGCCAGCAGACCGGACGGCCATAGCAATCAGCCCCAGCATTTT.

The V and J genes are TRBV7-8 and TRBJ2-7, with D possibly TRBD2 on 6 matching bases. The ends were cut back, 1 base at V and 7 bases at J, with 23 bases in the middle. CDR3 size: 17 residues. CDR1 is SGHVS, CDR2 FQNEAQ, per germline. For the CDR3, the DNA is TGTGCCAGCAGCTTAGTCTCGGCGGGGCTATCTGGCAATGAGCAGTACTTC. Protein product: CASSLVSAGLSGNEQYF.

This clonotype has a count of ten or more. This chain joins TRBV7-2 and TRBJ1-2; TRBD1 aligns across 7 bases. Germline V lookup: CDR1 SGHTA, CDR2 FQGNSA. The junction had 5 bases not matched to a gene; V was cut back by 3 bases and J by 4 bases. The CDR3 extends over 14 amino acids. The CDR3 DNA reads TGTGCCAGCAGCTTTAACCGGGACAGCTATGGCTACACCTTC. Amino acid sequence: CASSFNRDSYGYTF.

Remarks on this clonotype: A much larger clone is a single base away; this may be a read error. The gene calls are TRBV7-8 and TRBJ2-3; D gene unclear. CDR3 length: 11 amino acids. Germline V gene sequence: CDR1 SGHVS, CDR2 FQNEAQ. The DNA of the CDR3 is TGTGCCAGCACCCACACAGATACGCGGTATTTT. Protein product: CASTHTDTRYF.

The V gene is TRBV11-2, the J gene TRBJ1-2; weak D call: TRBD1 (6 bases). The CDR3 has 17 amino acids. Trimming cost V 6 bases and J 0 bases, with 20 bases left between them. The germline V gene encodes CDR1 SGHAT and CDR2 FQNNGV. The CDR3 loop is CASSSTRRGLTNYGYTF. The CDR3 nucleotides are TGTGCCAGCAGTTCCACCCGCAGGGGCCTCACTAACTATGGCTACACCTTC.